In its sample, the clone carrying this T cell receptor (beta chain) was seen once. The data derive from a study of control samples from healthy donors and cancer patients. The CDR3 covers 15 residues. The V end was cut by 1 base, the J end by 4 bases, with 11 bases between. Germline V lookup: CDR1 SGHDN, CDR2 FVKESK. The data were produced by immunoSEQ multiplex PCR, yet TCRdb's version contains in-frame clones alone and is incomplete. The top ten hold roughly 13% of the sample, which has 110,000 or so clones, under 90% seen once. This chain joins TRBV14 and TRBJ2-1; the D is unclear. The clonotype comes from a woman aged 45-60 years in good health. Material: blood. Here the CDR3 reads CASSQGAELYNEQFF. The CDR3, as DNA: TGTGCCAGCAGCCAAGGAGCTGAGCTTTACAATGAGCAGTTCTTC.